This TCR beta chain was sequenced for a study of T cell responses to AZD1222 COVID-19 vaccine. Germline assignment: CDR1 KGHSH and CDR2 LQKENI. Trimming took 6 bases from V and 1 from J; bases not matched to a gene: 14. The length of the CDR3 is 17 residues. To note about this clone: Antigen: not known.

The table came from immunoSEQ multiplex PCR; TCRdb's copy has only in-frame clones and leaves some out. The sample has tens of thousands of clones; around 82% are singletons. Broader study findings: Baseline antibody screening turned up just six seropositive AZD1222 recipients.

The source is an adult who received the AZD1222 COVID-19 vaccine. Sample: peripheral blood, taken 28 days after the second AZD1222 dose. The chain couples TRBV18 to TRBJ2-5; 7 positions agree with TRBD1. The DNA of the CDR3 is TGTGCCAGCTCCGATACAGGAGCCGGGACAGCCCAAGAGACCCAGTACTTC. As protein: CASSDTGAGTAQETQYF.